Each of the 31 T cell receptor beta chains below was sequenced from the same sample in a study of vaccination and CD4 T cells after COVID-19. Treatment noted: approximately 11-day PBMC culture with coronavirus spike peptide pools or control peptides (ViraFEST assay). Their cognate antigens are unknown. The Oncomine TCR Beta short-read assay was applied to DNA of cultured CD4+ T cells. TCRdb itself ran the PCR reads through MiXCR, one entry per CDR3 protein. The profile covers around 8,100 distinct CDR3 sequences, with about 32% appearing a single time and roughly 30% taken by the ten largest. Sequencing was carried out using cultured CD4+ T cells from blood. The receptors shown here come from a human donor with COVID-19.

The gene calls are TRBV5-1 and TRBJ1-2, with no clear D. The CDR3 totals 14 residues. Trimming took off 2 bases at V and 6 bases at J, with 14 bases between the two ends. Germline CDR1 is SGHRS and CDR2 is YFSETQ. The CDR3 is CASSLGGLENGYTF. The CDR3 nucleotides read TGCGCCAGCAGCTTAGGAGGCTTAGAGAATGGCTACACCTTC.

The chain couples TRBV7-9 to TRBJ2-5; weak D call: TRBD2 (5 bases). The CDR3 is 11 residues long. Trimming removed 11 bases from V and 2 bases from J, with 9 bases in between. Germline-derived CDR1 and CDR2 are SEHNR and FQNEAQ (reference sequence). This CDR3 reads CAVGEQETQYF. The CDR3 nucleotides are TGTGCCGTCGGGGAACAAGAGACCCAGTACTTC.

This clonotype was seen only a few times. V gene TRBV15 combines with J gene TRBJ2-3; D is ambiguous. Germline CDR1 and CDR2: LNHNV and YYDKDF (reference sequence). The V gene lost 5 bases and the J gene lost 4 bases, with 4 bases spanning the gap. The CDR3 extends over 11 amino acids. This CDR3 reads CATSRSDTQYF. The CDR3 DNA follows: TGTGCCACCAGCCGGTCAGATACGCAGTATTTT.

This clonotype came up a few times. The chain couples TRBV7-8 to TRBJ1-6, with TRBD1 as a possible D gene (5 bases). Germline CDR1 and CDR2: SGHVS and FQNEAQ. V was cut by 5 bases and J by 7 bases, with 15 bases left in between. This CDR3 is built from 15 residues. The CDR3 DNA follows: TGTGCCAGCAGCCTCGGGGGGGATTCGAATTCACCCCTCCACTTT. Translated, it gives CASSLGGDSNSPLHF.

This rearrangement joins TRBV5-6 to TRBJ2-3; TRBD2 matches 11 bases. From germline, CDR1 is SGHDT and CDR2 YYEEEE. CDR3 size: 14 residues. V lost 5 bases to trimming and J lost 6 bases; unmatched junction nucleotides: 5. The CDR3 region has the DNA TGTGCCAGCAGGGATAGCGGGGGGGCTGATACGCAGTATTTT. It codes for CASRDSGGADTQYF. Full variable domain (remainder filled in from reference TRBV5-6 and TRBJ2-3): DAGVTQSPTHLIKTRGQQVTLRCSPKSGHDTVSWYQQALGQGPQFIFQYYEEEERQRGNFPDRFSGHQFPNYSSELNVNALLLGDSALYLCASRDSGGADTQYFGPGTRLTVL.

This rearrangement joins TRBV7-8 to TRBJ1-2; D gene unclear. This CDR3 is 13 amino acids long. Germline values: CDR1 SGHVS, CDR2 FQNEAQ. Trimming removed 1 base at V and 4 bases at J, with 7 bases between. CDR3 nucleotide sequence: TGTGCCAGCAGCTTAGGCCTAGGCTATGGCTACACCTTC. It encodes CASSLGLGYGYTF.

This clonotype was seen only a few times. The chain links TRBV7-2 to TRBJ1-1; tentatively, D is TRBD1 (5 bases). Germline-derived CDR1 and CDR2 are SGHTA and FQGNSA. CDR3 length equals 12 residues. The V end was cut by 1 base, the J end by 7 bases, with 7 bases between. CDR3 bases: TGTGCCAGCAGCTTAGGAGGGGTTGAAGCTTTCTTT. Translation gives CASSLGGVEAFF.

The chain carries TRBV6-2 or TRBV6-3 and TRBJ2-1; 9 bases line up with TRBD2. Germline CDR1 MNHEY, CDR2 SVGEGT. The V and J ends lost 6 bases and 4 bases, in that order; junction bases with no gene match: 10. The CDR3 extends over 16 amino acids. The CDR3 loop reads CASSPLKSGGYNEQFF. The CDR3 bases are TGTGCCAGCAGCCCCCTTAAAAGCGGGGGGTACAATGAGCAGTTCTTC.

This chain links TRBV6-1 with TRBJ1-1; 7 positions agree with TRBD1. The CDR3 covers 15 residues. V was clipped by 5 bases and J by 4 bases; unmatched bases: 10. CDR1 and CDR2 (germline): MNHNS, SASEGT. CDR3 region: CASSRDSQGSTEAFF. The CDR3 nucleotides read TGTGCCAGCAGTCGGGACAGCCAGGGATCCACTGAAGCTTTCTTT.

This clonotype was found a few times. The chain is built from TRBV7-2 and TRBJ2-3; D perhaps matches TRBD2 (5 bases). V gave up 4 bases and J gave up 8 bases, with 10 bases separating them. Germline assignment: CDR1 SGHTA and CDR2 FQGNSA. This CDR3 is 12 amino acids long. The CDR3 region has the DNA TGTGCCAGCAGCTCACTAGAGGTTACGCAGTATTTT. Encoded protein: CASSSLEVTQYF.

In its sample, this clonotype was seen a few times. The V call is TRBV20-1, the J call TRBJ1-5; the D gene is possibly TRBD1 (6 bases). The germline V gene has CDR1 DFQATT and CDR2 SNEGSKA (reference sequence). V was trimmed by 5 bases and J by 0 bases, leaving 14 bases between them. This CDR3 is 15 amino acids long. CDR3 in DNA: TGCAGTGCTCGTAAACAGGGAACTAGCAATCAGCCCCAGCATTTT. Translating gives CSARKQGTSNQPQHF.

Only a few counts were recorded for this clonotype. The V and J genes are TRBV6-1 and TRBJ2-1; D remains unclear. Germline lookup yields CDR1 MNHNS and CDR2 SASEGT. This CDR3 is 12 amino acids long. Trimming stripped 7 bases from V and 1 base from J, with 5 bases between. The CDR3 protein is CASTPSYNEQFF. Here the CDR3 DNA reads TGTGCCAGCACCCCGTCCTACAATGAGCAGTTCTTC.

A few counts support this clonotype. This sequence joins TRBV5-4 and TRBJ1-6, with D maybe TRBD1 (5 bases). This CDR3 is 15 amino acids long. CDR1 is SGHNT, CDR2 YYREEE, per germline (reference sequence). V was trimmed by 6 bases and J by 4 bases, leaving 14 bases between them. CDR3 loop: CASNGTPMYNSPLHF. CDR3 DNA: TGTGCCAGCAACGGGACTCCTATGTATAATTCACCCCTCCACTTT.

The V and J genes are TRBV7-3 and TRBJ2-3, with 14 bases matching TRBD2. The CDR3 extends over 17 amino acids. Germline CDR1 and CDR2: SGHTA and FQGTGA. The junction had 4 bases not matched to a gene; V was cut back by 4 bases and J by 1 base. The CDR3 DNA reads TGTGCCAGCAGCTCTGGGACTAGCGGGGGTGGCACAGATACGCAGTATTTT. This translates into CASSSGTSGGGTDTQYF.

This clonotype was recorded only once. This chain links TRBV5-1 with TRBJ2-7; 8 nucleotides match TRBD1. In germline, CDR1 is SGHRS, CDR2 YFSETQ. V lost 4 bases to trimming and J lost 3 bases; unmatched junction nucleotides: 9. This CDR3 has 15 residues. CDR3 nucleotides: TGCGCCAGCAGCCCGATGGGACAGGCGAACTACGAGCAGTACTTC. Encoded protein: CASSPMGQANYEQYF.

V usage is TRBV5-8 and J usage is TRBJ2-5, with 13 bases identical to TRBD2. Trimming removed 0 bases from V and 5 bases from J; junction bases left unmatched: 7. Germline V lookup: CDR1 SGHTS, CDR2 YDEGEE. The CDR3 spans 17 residues. CDR3 sequence reads: CASSLGLAGGGYETQYF. The CDR3 DNA sequence: TGTGCCAGCAGCTTGGGACTAGCGGGGGGCGGATACGAGACCCAGTACTTC.

The sample holds a few counts of this clonotype. The chain recombines TRBV7-2 with TRBJ2-2; weak D call: TRBD2 (6 bases). V was clipped by 7 bases and J by 7 bases, with 22 bases between them. The CDR3 extends over 16 amino acids. The V gene's germline CDR1 is SGHTA and CDR2 FQGNSA. The CDR3 DNA reads TGTGCCAGCATCAGACCGGGGCTGCGGGGAGTCGGGGAGCTGTTTTTT. This sequence encodes CASIRPGLRGVGELFF.

The rearrangement uses TRBV12-3 or TRBV12-4 and TRBJ1-1; 8 positions agree with TRBD1. V was clipped by 3 bases and J by 6 bases; unmatched bases: 9. The CDR3 is 15 amino acids. CDR3 sequence reads: CASSFRSTGVSEAFF. The CDR3 DNA reads as TGTGCCAGCAGTTTTAGATCGACAGGGGTGTCTGAAGCTTTCTTT.

This clonotype was counted a few times. CDR3 amino acids: CASSYPGTNSYEQYF. The CDR3 nucleotides are TGTGCCAGCAGTTACCCCGGGACTAACTCCTACGAGCAGTACTTC. V usage is TRBV6-5 and J usage is TRBJ2-7, with 7 bases that match TRBD2. Germline loops: CDR1 MNHEY, CDR2 SVGAGI. The CDR3 totals 15 residues. V lost 2 bases to trimming and J lost 0 bases; unmatched junction nucleotides: 4.

The gene calls are TRBV7-9 and TRBJ1-2, with D possibly TRBD1 on 5 matching bases. Per germline, CDR1 SEHNR and CDR2 FQNEAQ (reference sequence). V was shortened by 4 bases and J by 8 bases, with 23 bases between the two germline ends. This CDR3 spans 16 amino acids. DNA for the CDR3: TGTGCCAGCAGCTCTTTAGGGGCCTTAACCAATACGGGCTACACCTTC. Its protein is CASSSLGALTNTGYTF.

This clonotype was counted only a few times. CDR3 nucleotide sequence: TGTGCCAGCAGTCCCGGTAACCGACTCAATCCCCAGCATTTT. Protein: CASSPGNRLNPQHF. This chain joins TRBV12-3 or TRBV12-4 and TRBJ1-5; unclear D gene. This CDR3 comprises 14 residues. V lost 5 bases, J lost 10 bases, and 18 bases lay in between.

V is TRBV2 and J is TRBJ2-3, with D perhaps TRBD1 (5 bases). CDR3 length: 11 residues. The germline gives CDR1 SNHLY, CDR2 FYNNEI. V was shortened by 8 bases and J by 6 bases, with 9 bases between the two germline ends. The CDR3 sequence: CASQGSDTQYF. The CDR3 bases are TGTGCCAGCCAGGGTTCCGATACGCAGTATTTT.

This clonotype has only a few counts. The rearrangement uses TRBV6-1 and TRBJ1-6; D is possibly TRBD1 (5 bases). V was cut by 5 bases and J by 13 bases, with 18 bases left in between. CDR1 MNHNS and CDR2 SASEGT come from the germline V gene. The CDR3 is 14 residues long. This CDR3 is CASSTGFGAKPLHF. CDR3 DNA: TGTGCCAGCAGTACGGGGTTTGGGGCTAAGCCCCTCCACTTT.

This clonotype was picked up one time. This chain connects TRBV11-3 to TRBJ1-1, with no clear D. The CDR3 contains 15 residues. The V end was cut by 1 base, the J end by 5 bases, with 14 bases between. Germline values: CDR1 SGHNT, CDR2 YENEEA. CDR3 amino acids: CASSLGLGGFTEAFF. CDR3 nucleotide sequence: TGTGCCAGCAGCTTAGGGCTAGGAGGTTTTACTGAAGCTTTCTTT.

Only a few counts were recorded for this clonotype. This chain links TRBV7-2 with TRBJ1-1; D is perhaps TRBD1 (5 bases). Trimming took 3 bases from V and 1 from J, leaving 9 bases between them. This CDR3 spans 14 amino acids. Germline CDR1 is SGHTA and CDR2 is FQGNSA. The CDR3 loop is CASSLGPRNTEAFF. The CDR3 DNA reads TGTGCCAGCAGCTTGGGACCCCGGAACACTGAAGCTTTCTTT.

This clonotype was seen a few times. The J gene is TRBJ1-1, the V gene TRBV12-3 or TRBV12-4; D is undetermined. The CDR3 is 13 amino acids. Trimming left V 6 bases short and J 0 bases short, with 8 bases between. CDR3 region: CASSQTMNTEAFF. The CDR3 nucleotides read TGTGCCAGCAGCCAGACCATGAACACTGAAGCTTTCTTT.

Of note for this clonotype: An end of the junction differs from the germline gene, which may be a read error. V is TRBV7-2 and J is TRBJ1-5, with D possibly being TRBD1 (6 bases). The CDR3 is 15 residues long. Per germline, CDR1 SGHTA and CDR2 FQGNSA. DNA of the CDR3: TGTGTCAGCAGCTTAGAGCAGGGGCGGGATCAGCCCCAGCATTTT. Amino acid sequence: CVSSLEQGRDQPQHF.

V usage is TRBV20-1 and J usage is TRBJ1-1; D is undetermined. This CDR3 comprises 14 residues. Trimming shortened V by 0 bases and J by 1 base, and 9 bases separated the two germline ends. Per germline, CDR1 DFQATT and CDR2 SNEGSKA (reference sequence). The CDR3 sequence is CSAREPKGNTEAFF. Written as DNA, the CDR3 is TGCAGTGCTAGAGAACCAAAGGGGAACACTGAAGCTTTCTTT.

This clonotype is medium-sized. This sequence joins TRBV20-1 and TRBJ1-2, with a possible D match to TRBD1 (6 bases). The V end was cut by 0 bases, the J end by 4 bases, with 12 bases between. Germline V gives CDR1 DFQATT, CDR2 SNEGSKA (reference sequence). This CDR3 contains 14 residues. CDR3: CSARDGGLVYGYTF. CDR3 nucleotides: TGCAGTGCTAGAGATGGGGGGCTGGTCTATGGCTACACCTTC.

The chain recombines TRBV20-1 with TRBJ2-1; 11 positions match TRBD2. This CDR3 comprises 14 residues. In germline, CDR1 is DFQATT, CDR2 SNEGSKA (reference sequence). V lost 4 bases and J lost 3; bases outside the gene matches: 2. The CDR3 reads CSAKGLAVYNEQFF. CDR3 bases: TGCAGTGCTAAGGGACTAGCGGTCTACAATGAGCAGTTCTTC.

This clonotype was seen only a few times. V usage is TRBV7-2 and J usage is TRBJ2-7; 7 positions agree with TRBD2. Trimming cost V 6 bases and J 3 bases; bases outside gene matches: 11. The CDR3 totals 15 residues. CDR1 and CDR2 from the germline V gene are SGHTA and FQGNSA. The CDR3 loop reads CASSHQAREDYEQYF. For the CDR3, the DNA is TGTGCCAGCAGTCATCAGGCCCGGGAGGACTACGAGCAGTACTTC.